One sample yielded the 2 T cell receptor beta chains listed below, sequenced in a study of blood T cell repertoires in COVID-19 (dated by TCRdb to about 2020). Receptors were amplified or captured by the immunoSEQ multiplex PCR assay. Here the immuneACCESS table is served through TCRdb, limited to in-frame sequences with V and J called. Missing clones are a known gap in these copies; in checked studies unresolved V genes cover under half, and the rest lacks a known reason. The sample data list approximately 93,000 clones, and 80% to 90% of these were observed just once. 27% of the sample comes from the top ten. The sample was peripheral blood. The receptor set was obtained from a man in his fifties or sixties with active or convalescent COVID-19.

The chain carries TRBV25-1 and TRBJ1-1; D possibly corresponds to TRBD1 (5 bases). From germline, CDR1 is MGHDK and CDR2 SYGVNS. This CDR3 is 13 amino acids long. The V gene lost 6 bases and the J gene lost 1 base, with 9 bases spanning the gap. CDR3 region: CASRVTGNTEAFF. CDR3 sequence (DNA): TGTGCCAGCAGAGTCACAGGGAACACTGAAGCTTTCTTT.

The CDR3 bases are TGTGCCAGCAGCCAACCGGGACAGAATCAGCCCCAGCATTTT. It yields the protein CASSQPGQNQPQHF. This chain uses TRBV28 with TRBJ1-5; 7 nucleotides align to TRBD1. This CDR3 has 14 amino acids. After removal of 6 bases from V and 4 bases from J, the junction contained 6 bases not matched to a gene. Germline-derived CDR1 and CDR2 are MDHEN and SYDVKM.